This TCR beta chain was identified in a study of cytomegalovirus exposure and HLA in healthy donors. Regarding the study as a whole: Presence/absence analyses assumed roughly uniform sequencing depth across donors, which may not hold.

Concerning this clone: Its specificity is not known.

Germline CDR1 is MNHEY and CDR2 is SMNVEV (reference sequence). Germline trimming cut 7 bases from V and 2 bases from J; bases unmatched to any gene: 10. This CDR3 contains 16 residues. PCR was performed using 60 Vbeta and 13 Jbeta primers. The table came from immunoSEQ multiplex PCR; TCRdb's copy has only in-frame clones and leaves some out. The table lists around 150,000 clones, around four fifths of them singletons, with 3% to 3.5% in the top ten. This chain connects TRBV27 to TRBJ2-5, with 10 bases matching TRBD2. This TCR was recovered from a male donor in good health and CMV-seronegative. Sequences were obtained from PBMCs. CDR3 amino acids: CASNAPGLAYQETQYF. In nucleotides, the CDR3 is TGTGCCAGCAATGCGCCGGGACTAGCGTATCAAGAGACCCAGTACTTC.